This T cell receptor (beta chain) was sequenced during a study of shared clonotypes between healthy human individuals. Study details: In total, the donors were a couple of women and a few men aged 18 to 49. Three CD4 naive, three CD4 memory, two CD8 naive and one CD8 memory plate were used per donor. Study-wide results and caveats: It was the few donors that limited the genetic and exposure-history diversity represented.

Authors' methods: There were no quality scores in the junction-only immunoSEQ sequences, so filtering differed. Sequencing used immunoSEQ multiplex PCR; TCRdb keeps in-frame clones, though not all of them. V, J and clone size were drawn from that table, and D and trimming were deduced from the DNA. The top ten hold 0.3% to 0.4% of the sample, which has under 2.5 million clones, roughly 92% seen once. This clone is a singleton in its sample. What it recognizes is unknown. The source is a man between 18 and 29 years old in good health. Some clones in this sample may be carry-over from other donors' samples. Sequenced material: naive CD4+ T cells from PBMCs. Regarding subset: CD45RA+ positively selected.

CDR3 nucleotide sequence: TGTGCCATGCCACTGAGAGGGGGGGGCAATCAGCCCCAGCATTTT. This gives the protein CAMPLRGGGNQPQHF. The chain joins TRBV10-3 to TRBJ1-5; the D gene is possibly TRBD1 (6 bases). The germline V and J ends were trimmed by 9 bases and 2 bases, with 17 bases remaining between them. Germline assignment: CDR1 ENHRY and CDR2 SYGVKD. CDR3 length: 15 amino acids.